The 11 T cell receptor beta chains below were found in one sample sequenced in a study of T cell responses to AZD1222 COVID-19 vaccine. Sequencing was performed with immunoSEQ multiplex PCR; in TCRdb, only in-frame clones are kept and a portion is missing. The table lists some 150,000 clones, under 95% of them singletons. Specimen: peripheral blood, collected on day 0 of MenACWY control vaccination. The receptors shown here come from an adult in good health.

CDR3 in DNA: TGTGCCTGGAGTCAGGGGGACACCGGGGAGCTGTTTTTT. It encodes CAWSQGDTGELFF. The chain uses TRBV30 and TRBJ2-2, with 7 positions matching TRBD1. V was clipped by 2 bases and J by 3 bases; unmatched bases: 0. The germline gives CDR1 GTSNPN, CDR2 SVGIG (reference sequence). This CDR3 region has 13 residues.

This clone was counted once. The chain recombines TRBV2 with TRBJ1-6, with TRBD1 matching over 9 bases. CDR1 and CDR2 from the germline V gene are SNHLY and FYNNEI. The V segment lost 11 bases and the J segment 6 bases; nucleotides outside the gene matches: 8. The CDR3 is 14 amino acids. The CDR3 loop is CAGAGTGSNSPLHF. CDR3 sequence (DNA): TGTGCCGGAGCCGGGACAGGGTCTAATTCACCCCTCCACTTT.

The genes are TRBV6-5 and TRBJ1-5, with 7 bases identical to TRBD1. This CDR3 spans 14 amino acids. The germline CDR1 and CDR2 sequences are MNHEY and SVGAGI. V shed 5 bases and J 5 bases; nucleotides not matched to a gene: 6. The DNA for the CDR3 is TGTGCCAGCAGTCCAACAGGGGCGGATCAGCCCCAGCATTTT. Its protein is CASSPTGADQPQHF.

V usage is TRBV7-2 and J usage is TRBJ1-1; TRBD1 is a possible D gene (5 bases). This CDR3 spans 14 amino acids. CDR1 SGHTA and CDR2 FQGNSA come from the germline V gene. V dropped 4 bases and J dropped 5 bases, with 14 bases sitting between them. CDR3 in DNA: TGTGCCAGCAGCTCCCAACCGGGACTAACTGAAGCTTTCTTT. This translates into CASSSQPGLTEAFF.

This clone was seen only once. V and J are TRBV14 and TRBJ2-3; TRBD1 might be the D (6 bases). Trimming pared 4 bases from V and 4 bases from J, leaving 15 bases between. The CDR3 contains 15 residues. CDR1 SGHDN and CDR2 FVKESK come from the germline V gene. This CDR3 is CASSLSTGFADTQYF. Here the CDR3 DNA reads TGTGCCAGCAGCCTTTCTACAGGGTTCGCAGATACGCAGTATTTT. Based on the CDR3 plus reference TRBV14 and TRBJ2-3, the full variable domain is EAGVTQFPSHSVIEKGQTVTLRCDPISGHDNLYWYRRVMGKEIKFLLHFVKESKQDESGMPNNRFLAERTGGTYSTLKVQPAELEDSGVYFCASSLSTGFADTQYFGPGTRLTVL.

This clone was detected only once. The rearrangement uses TRBV27 and TRBJ1-1; D call uncertain. Germline-derived CDR1 and CDR2 are MNHEY and SMNVEV (reference sequence). The CDR3 covers 14 residues. V lost 5 bases and J 1 base, leaving 11 bases between the germline ends. The CDR3 DNA follows: TGTGCCAGCAGTAGTCAGCCCCGGAACACTGAAGCTTTCTTT. Encoded protein: CASSSQPRNTEAFF.

The CDR3 nucleotides read TGTGCCTGGAGTACCCGACTAGCGGGTGAGCAGTTCTTC. It encodes CAWSTRLAGEQFF. The gene calls are TRBV30 and TRBJ2-1; 10 nucleotides align to TRBD2. Germline-derived CDR1 and CDR2 are GTSNPN and SVGIG (reference sequence). Unmatched junction bases numbered 4, after V lost 2 bases and J lost 9 bases. The CDR3 length is 13 residues.

This chain connects TRBV4-3 to TRBJ2-3, with TRBD2 matching 9 bases. The germline gives CDR1 LGHNA, CDR2 YSLEER. The CDR3 covers 17 residues. Losses at the gene ends were 3 bases for V and 3 bases for J; bases not matched to a gene: 10. CDR3 in amino acids: CASSQYLAGLSTDTQYF. The DNA for the CDR3 is TGCGCCAGCAGCCAGTACCTAGCGGGATTATCGACAGATACGCAGTATTTT.

V and J are TRBV7-8 and TRBJ2-1, with D unresolved. Per germline, CDR1 SGHVS and CDR2 FQNEAQ. This CDR3 spans 12 amino acids. Trimming cost V 2 bases and J 7 bases, with 6 bases left between them. CDR3 DNA sequence: TGTGCCAGCAGCTTAAGGGTGAATGAGCAGTTCTTC. This translates into CASSLRVNEQFF.

J is TRBJ1-2 and V is TRBV29-1; tentative D call: TRBD1 (5 bases). Per the germline V gene, CDR1 is SQVTM and CDR2 is ANQGSEA. The germline V and J ends were trimmed by 7 bases and 4 bases, with 16 bases remaining between them. There are 13 residues in the CDR3. CDR3 bases: TGCAGCGGTACCGGGACGGAGGGCTATGGCTACACCTTC. Residues: CSGTGTEGYGYTF.

The chain carries TRBV7-6 and TRBJ1-1; 7 positions agree with TRBD1. J lost 4 bases, V lost 5 bases, and 7 bases had no gene match. The CDR3 consists of 14 residues. CDR1 and CDR2 from the germline V gene are SGHVS and FNYEAQ. The CDR3 reads CASSEGTALTEAFF. CDR3 nucleotides: TGTGCCAGCAGCGAGGGGACAGCTCTCACTGAAGCTTTCTTT.